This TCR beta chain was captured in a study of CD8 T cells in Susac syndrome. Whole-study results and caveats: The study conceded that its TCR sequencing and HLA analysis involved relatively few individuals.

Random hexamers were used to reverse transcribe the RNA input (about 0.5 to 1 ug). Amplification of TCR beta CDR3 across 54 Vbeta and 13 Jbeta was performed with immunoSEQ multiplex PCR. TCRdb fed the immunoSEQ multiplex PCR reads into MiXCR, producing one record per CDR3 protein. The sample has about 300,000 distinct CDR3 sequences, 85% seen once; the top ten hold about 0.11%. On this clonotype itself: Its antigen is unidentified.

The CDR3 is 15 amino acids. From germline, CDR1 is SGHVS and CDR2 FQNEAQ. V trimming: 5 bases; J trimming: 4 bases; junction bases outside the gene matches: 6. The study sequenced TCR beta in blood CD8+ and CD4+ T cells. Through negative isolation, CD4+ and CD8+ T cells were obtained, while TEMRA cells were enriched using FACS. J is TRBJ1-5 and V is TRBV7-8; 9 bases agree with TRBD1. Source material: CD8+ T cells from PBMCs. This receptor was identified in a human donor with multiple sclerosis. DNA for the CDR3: TGTGCCAGCAGCCAGGCCGGGACAGGGAATCAGCCCCAGCATTTT. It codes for CASSQAGTGNQPQHF. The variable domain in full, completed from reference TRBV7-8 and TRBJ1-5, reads GAGVSQSPRYKVAKRGQDVALRCDPISGHVSLFWYQQALGQGPEFLTYFQNEAQLDKSGLPSDRFFAERPEGSVSTLKIQRTQQEDSAVYLCASSQAGTGNQPQHFGDGTRLSIL.